The present TCR beta chain was sequenced within a study of OX40 agonist ivuxolimab in advanced cancers. At the level of the whole study: Ivuxolimab was an agonistic, fully human IgG2 monoclonal antibody directed against OX40 (CD134), a costimulatory receptor. Intravenous ivuxolimab was administered to patients every 2 weeks at six dose levels: 0.01, 0.1, 0.3, 1.5, 3 and 10 mg/kg. Of the approximately 50 dose-escalation patients, hepatocellular carcinoma was present in about 20, melanoma in roughly 15, renal cell carcinoma in 9 and head and neck cancer in 9. In the dose-escalation cohort, roughly 82% of patients were male, and the mean age was roughly 60 years with a range of about 23 to 79. Patients were allowed to have had prior anti-PD-1, anti-PD-L1 or anti-CTLA-4 therapy, and around 43% of the dose-escalation patients had been treated with checkpoint inhibitors. Partial responses occurred in three dose-escalation patients: two with cutaneous melanoma and one with hepatocellular carcinoma. Peripheral TCRbeta sequencing aimed to test whether ivuxolimab altered TCR sequence diversity and caused clonal T-cell expansion. The paper covers the monotherapy dose-escalation part of the phase I ivuxolimab trial, which included N of about 56 patients.

The trial excluded patients who had a history of autoimmune disease or who were on systemic immunosuppression. Peripheral blood for TCR sequencing was drawn from every dose cohort at baseline, at cycle 4 day 1 and at cycle 7 day 1. Samples were obtained from an open-label, multicenter, first-in-human phase I dose-escalation trial of ivuxolimab. Adults with locally advanced or metastatic melanoma, renal cell, hepatocellular, or head and neck squamous cell carcinoma were enrolled in the trial. Before TCR sequencing, CD4+ T cells and CD8+ T cells from peripheral blood were sorted into separate populations. This clone has just one count. It lacks a known antigen. No base quality information exists; no much larger clone differs at one position. Study-level results and caveats: The antigen specificity of the clonally expanded peripheral T cells was not determined. Partial responders in the 0.1-3.0 mg/kg groups had among the lowest normalized peripheral clonal expansion, especially among CD8+ T cells. Low levels of normalized T-cell clonal expansion were also seen in some nonresponding patients. After ivuxolimab, expanded clones were on average more numerous among CD8+ T cells than among CD4+ T cells. At doses from 0.1 to 3.0 mg/kg, clonal expansion was seen in both CD4+ and CD8+ blood T cells between baseline and week 6.

V sheds 3 bases and J sheds 2 bases, leaving 16 bases between their ends. The CDR3, cysteine through phenylalanine, is 16 amino acids long. CDR3 DNA only is kept here, 48 bases in frame from base 1. From a lookup of the germline V gene (reference sequence), CDR1 and CDR2 are SEHNR and FQNEAQ. To sequence the TCRbeta CDR3 region, genomic DNA was isolated from the sorted cells. The immunoSEQ Assay was used to sequence the TCRbeta CDR3 regions. TCRdb holds this immuneACCESS table with in-frame rearrangements only. Some clones are missing; in checked studies, unresolved V genes explain under half, and the rest has no known cause. The sample data list more than 50,000 clones, and approximately 84% of these were observed just once. Clones ranked in the top ten supply 12% of the sample.

The clonotype originates from an adult with an advanced solid tumor such as melanoma, head and neck, liver or kidney cancer. The rearranged segments are TRBV7-9 and TRBJ1-2, with TRBD1 as a weak D call on 5 bases. Material: CD4+ or CD8+ T cells sorted from blood, obtained in a trial of the OX40 agonist ivuxolimab. The sequence in DNA is TGTGCCAGCAGCTTCCGCCGGGACTTCGGGAACTATGGCTACACCTTC. This is translated as CASSFRRDFGNYGYTF.